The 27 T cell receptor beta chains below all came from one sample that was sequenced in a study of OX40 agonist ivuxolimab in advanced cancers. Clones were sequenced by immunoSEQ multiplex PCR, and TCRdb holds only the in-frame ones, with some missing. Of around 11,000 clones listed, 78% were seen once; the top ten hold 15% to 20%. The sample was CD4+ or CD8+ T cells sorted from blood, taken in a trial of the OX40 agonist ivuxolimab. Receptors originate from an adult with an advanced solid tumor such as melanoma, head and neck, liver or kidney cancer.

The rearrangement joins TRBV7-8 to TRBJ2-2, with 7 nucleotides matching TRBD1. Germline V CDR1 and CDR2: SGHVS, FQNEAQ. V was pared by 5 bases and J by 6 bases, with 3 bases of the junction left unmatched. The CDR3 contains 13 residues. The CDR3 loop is CASSPRGPGELFF. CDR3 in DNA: TGTGCCAGCAGCCCTAGGGGGCCCGGGGAGCTGTTTTTT.

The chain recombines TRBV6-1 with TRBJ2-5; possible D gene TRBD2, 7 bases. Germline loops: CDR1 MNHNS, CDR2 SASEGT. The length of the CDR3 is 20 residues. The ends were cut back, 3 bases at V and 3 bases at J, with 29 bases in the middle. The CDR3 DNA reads TGTGCCAGCAGTGATCAGCCTCCTCATTTAGGGGGAGGGGTTGAAGAGACCCAGTACTTC. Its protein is CASSDQPPHLGGGVEETQYF.

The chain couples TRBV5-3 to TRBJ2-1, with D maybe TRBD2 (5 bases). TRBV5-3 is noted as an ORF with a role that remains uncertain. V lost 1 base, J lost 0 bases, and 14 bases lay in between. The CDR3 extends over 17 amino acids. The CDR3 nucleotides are TGTGCCAGAAGCTTGATCCCGACTACCCCCTCCTACAATGAGCAGTTCTTC. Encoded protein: CARSLIPTTPSYNEQFF.

The CDR3, as DNA: TGTGCCAGCGAGGTCGGGACACTCTTCACAGATACGCAGTATTTT. This encodes CASEVGTLFTDTQYF. The gene calls are TRBV6-1 and TRBJ2-3, with D possibly matching TRBD1 (6 bases). V shed 8 bases and J shed 2 bases, with 17 bases lying between them. Germline values: CDR1 MNHNS, CDR2 SASEGT. The CDR3 has 15 amino acids.

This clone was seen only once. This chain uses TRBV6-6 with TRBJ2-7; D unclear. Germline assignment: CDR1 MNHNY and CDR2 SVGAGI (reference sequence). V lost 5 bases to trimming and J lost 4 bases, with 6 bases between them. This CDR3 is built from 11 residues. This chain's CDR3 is CASSQSYEQYF. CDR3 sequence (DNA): TGTGCCAGCAGTCAATCGTACGAGCAGTACTTC.

The CDR3 DNA reads as TGTGCCAGCAGCTTAGCGGGGGACTATGGCTACACCTTC. Its protein product is CASSLAGDYGYTF. The rearrangement joins TRBV7-9 to TRBJ1-2; D is possibly TRBD1 (5 bases). The germline CDR1 and CDR2 sequences are SEHNR and FQNEAQ (reference sequence). The CDR3 has 13 residues. Trimming took 0 bases from V and 3 from J, leaving 5 bases between them.

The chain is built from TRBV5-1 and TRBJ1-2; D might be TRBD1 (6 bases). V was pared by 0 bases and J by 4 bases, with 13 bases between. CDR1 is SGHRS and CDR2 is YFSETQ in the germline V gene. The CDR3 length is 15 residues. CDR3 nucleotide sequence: TGCGCCAGCAGCTTGGCACCCCCCAGGGGCTATGGCTACACCTTC. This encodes CASSLAPPRGYGYTF.

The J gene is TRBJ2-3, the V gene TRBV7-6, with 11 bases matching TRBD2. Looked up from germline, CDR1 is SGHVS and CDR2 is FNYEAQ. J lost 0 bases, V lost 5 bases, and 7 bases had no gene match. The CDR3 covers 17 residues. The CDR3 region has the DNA TGTGCCAGCAGCACCGGACTAGCGGGCACTAGCACAGATACGCAGTATTTT. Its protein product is CASSTGLAGTSTDTQYF. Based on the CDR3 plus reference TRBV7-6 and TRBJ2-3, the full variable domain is GAGVSQSPRYKVTKRGQDVALRCDPISGHVSLYWYRQALGQGPEFLTYFNYEAQQDKSGLPNDRFSAERPEGSISTLTIQRTEQRDSAMYRCASSTGLAGTSTDTQYFGPGTRLTVL.

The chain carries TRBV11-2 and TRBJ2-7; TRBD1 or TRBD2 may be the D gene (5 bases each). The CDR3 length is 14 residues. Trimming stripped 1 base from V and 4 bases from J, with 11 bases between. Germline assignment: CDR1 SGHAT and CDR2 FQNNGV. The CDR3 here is CASSLGAGTYEQYF. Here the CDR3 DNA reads TGTGCCAGCAGCTTAGGGGCAGGGACGTACGAGCAGTACTTC. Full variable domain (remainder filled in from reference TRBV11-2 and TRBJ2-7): EAGVAQSPRYKIIEKRQSVAFWCNPISGHATLYWYQQILGQGPKLLIQFQNNGVVDDSQLPKDRFSAERLKGVDSTLKIQPAKLEDSAVYLCASSLGAGTYEQYFGPGTRLTVT.

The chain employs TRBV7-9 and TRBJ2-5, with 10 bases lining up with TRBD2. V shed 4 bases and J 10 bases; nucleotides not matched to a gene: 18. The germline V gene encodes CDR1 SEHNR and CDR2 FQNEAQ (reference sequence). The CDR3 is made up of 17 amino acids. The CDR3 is CASSSRRIAGGPPDQYF. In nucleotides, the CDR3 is TGTGCCAGCAGCTCCCGCCGGATAGCGGGAGGCCCCCCCGACCAGTACTTC.

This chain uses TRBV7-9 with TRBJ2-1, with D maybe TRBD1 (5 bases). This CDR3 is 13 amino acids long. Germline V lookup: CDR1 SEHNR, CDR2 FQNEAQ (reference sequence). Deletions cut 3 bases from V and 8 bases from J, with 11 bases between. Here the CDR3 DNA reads TGTGCCAGCAGCTTGCAGGGTGGAGATGAGCAGTTCTTC. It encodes CASSLQGGDEQFF. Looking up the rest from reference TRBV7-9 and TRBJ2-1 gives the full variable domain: DTGVSQNPRHKITKRGQNVTFRCDPISEHNRLYWYRQTLGQGPEFLTYFQNEAQLEKSRLLSDRFSAERPKGSFSTLEIQRTEQGDSAMYLCASSLQGGDEQFFGPGTRLTVL.

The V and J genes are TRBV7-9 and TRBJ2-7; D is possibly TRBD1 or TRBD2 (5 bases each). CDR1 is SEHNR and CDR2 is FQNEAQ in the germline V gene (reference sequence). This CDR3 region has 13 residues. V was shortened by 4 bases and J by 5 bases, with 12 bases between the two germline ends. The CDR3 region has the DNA TGTGCCAGCAGCTCATGGGGGAGCCACGAGCAGTACTTC. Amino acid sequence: CASSSWGSHEQYF.

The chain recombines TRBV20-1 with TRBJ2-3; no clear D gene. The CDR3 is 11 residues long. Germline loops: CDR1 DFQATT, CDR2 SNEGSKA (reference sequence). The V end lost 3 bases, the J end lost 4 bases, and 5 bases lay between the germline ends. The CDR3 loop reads CSARVADTQYF. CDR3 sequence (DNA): TGCAGTGCTAGGGTCGCAGATACGCAGTATTTT.

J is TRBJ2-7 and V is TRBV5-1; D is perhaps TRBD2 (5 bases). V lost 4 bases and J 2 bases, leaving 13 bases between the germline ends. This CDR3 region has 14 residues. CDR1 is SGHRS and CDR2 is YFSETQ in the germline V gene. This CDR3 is CASSPGMVPYEQYF. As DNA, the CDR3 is TGCGCCAGCAGCCCGGGGATGGTCCCCTACGAGCAGTACTTC.

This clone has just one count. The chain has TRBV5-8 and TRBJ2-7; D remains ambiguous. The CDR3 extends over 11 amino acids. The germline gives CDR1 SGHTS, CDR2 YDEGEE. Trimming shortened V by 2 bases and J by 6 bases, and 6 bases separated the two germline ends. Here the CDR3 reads CASSFLTEQYF. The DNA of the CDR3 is TGTGCCAGCAGCTTTTTAACCGAGCAGTACTTC.

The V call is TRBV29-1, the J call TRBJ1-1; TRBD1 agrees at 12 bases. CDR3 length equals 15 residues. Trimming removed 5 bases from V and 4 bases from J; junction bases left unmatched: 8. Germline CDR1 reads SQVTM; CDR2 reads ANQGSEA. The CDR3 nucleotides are TGCAGCGTTCATTTTCCGGGACAGGGGGCCACTGAAGCTTTCTTT. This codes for CSVHFPGQGATEAFF.

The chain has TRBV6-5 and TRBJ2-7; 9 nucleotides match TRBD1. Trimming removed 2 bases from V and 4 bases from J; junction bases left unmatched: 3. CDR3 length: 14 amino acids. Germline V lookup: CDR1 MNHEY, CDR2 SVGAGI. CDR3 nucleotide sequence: TGTGCCAGCAGTTACGAGACAGGGGGATACGAGCAGTACTTC. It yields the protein CASSYETGGYEQYF.

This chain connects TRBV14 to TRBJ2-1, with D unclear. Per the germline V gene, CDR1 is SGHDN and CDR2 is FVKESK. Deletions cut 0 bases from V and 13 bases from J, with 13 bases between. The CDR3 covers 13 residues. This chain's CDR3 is CASSQDGLVPQFF. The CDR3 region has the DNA TGTGCCAGCAGCCAAGACGGTCTGGTCCCACAGTTCTTC. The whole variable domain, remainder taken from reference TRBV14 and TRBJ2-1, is EAGVTQFPSHSVIEKGQTVTLRCDPISGHDNLYWYRRVMGKEIKFLLHFVKESKQDESGMPNNRFLAERTGGTYSTLKVQPAELEDSGVYFCASSQDGLVPQFFGPGTRLTVL.

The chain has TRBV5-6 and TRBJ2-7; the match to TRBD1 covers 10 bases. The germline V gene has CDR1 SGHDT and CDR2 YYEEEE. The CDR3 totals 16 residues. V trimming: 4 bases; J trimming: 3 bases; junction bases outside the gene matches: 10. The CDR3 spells CASSLTGTGESYEQYF. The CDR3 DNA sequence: TGTGCCAGCAGCCTAACCGGGACAGGGGAGAGCTACGAGCAGTACTTC. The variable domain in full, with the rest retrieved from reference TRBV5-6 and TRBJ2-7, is DAGVTQSPTHLIKTRGQQVTLRCSPKSGHDTVSWYQQALGQGPQFIFQYYEEEERQRGNFPDRFSGHQFPNYSSELNVNALLLGDSALYLCASSLTGTGESYEQYFGPGTRLTVT.

The CDR3: CAIGVKAGGDVEAFF. The DNA of the CDR3 is TGTGCCATCGGGGTTAAGGCGGGGGGAGACGTTGAAGCTTTCTTT. The chain carries TRBV10-3 and TRBJ1-1; a weak D match, TRBD1 (5 bases). The CDR3 is made up of 15 amino acids. CDR1 and CDR2 (germline): ENHRY, SYGVKD. Trimming shortened V by 8 bases and J by 7 bases, and 23 bases separated the two germline ends.

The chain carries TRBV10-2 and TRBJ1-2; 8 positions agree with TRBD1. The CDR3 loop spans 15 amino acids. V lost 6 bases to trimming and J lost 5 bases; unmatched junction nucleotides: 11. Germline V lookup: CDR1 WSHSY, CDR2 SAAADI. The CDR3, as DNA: TGCGCCAGCAGCGAACTACCAGGGGGCCCATATGGCTACACCTTC. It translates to CASSELPGGPYGYTF.

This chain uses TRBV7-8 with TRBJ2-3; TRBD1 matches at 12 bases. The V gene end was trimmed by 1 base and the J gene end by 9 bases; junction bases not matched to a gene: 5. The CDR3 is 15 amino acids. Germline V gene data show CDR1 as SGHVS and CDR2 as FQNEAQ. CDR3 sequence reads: CASSLEGTGGDTQYF. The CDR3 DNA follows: TGTGCCAGCAGCTTAGAGGGGACAGGGGGCGACACGCAGTATTTT.

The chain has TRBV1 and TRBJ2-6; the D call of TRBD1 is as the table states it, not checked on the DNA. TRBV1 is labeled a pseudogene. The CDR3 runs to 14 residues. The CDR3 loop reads CTSSAQSRANVLTF. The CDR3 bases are TGCACCAGCAGTGCACAAAGTCGGGCCAACGTCCTGACTTTC.

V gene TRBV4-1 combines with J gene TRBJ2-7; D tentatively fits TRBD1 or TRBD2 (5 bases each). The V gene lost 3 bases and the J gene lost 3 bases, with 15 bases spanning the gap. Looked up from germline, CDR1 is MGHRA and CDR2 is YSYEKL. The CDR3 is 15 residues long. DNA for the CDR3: TGCGCCAGCAGCCACATCCGGGACGGATACTACGAGCAGTACTTC. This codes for CASSHIRDGYYEQYF.

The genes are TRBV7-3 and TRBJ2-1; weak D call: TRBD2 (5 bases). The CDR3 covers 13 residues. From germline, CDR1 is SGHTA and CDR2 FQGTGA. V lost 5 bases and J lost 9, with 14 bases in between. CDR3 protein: CASSEGTVGEQFF. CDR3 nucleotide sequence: TGTGCCAGCAGCGAGGGAACGGTGGGTGAGCAGTTCTTC.

The CDR3 region has the DNA TGTGCTCAAGCGGGAGATATCGGGGAGCTGTTTTTT. Protein sequence: CAQAGDIGELFF. The V and J genes are TRBV7-7 and TRBJ2-2; 8 bases are a match to TRBD2. CDR1 is SSHAT and CDR2 is FNYEAQ in the germline V gene (reference sequence). CDR3 length: 12 amino acids.

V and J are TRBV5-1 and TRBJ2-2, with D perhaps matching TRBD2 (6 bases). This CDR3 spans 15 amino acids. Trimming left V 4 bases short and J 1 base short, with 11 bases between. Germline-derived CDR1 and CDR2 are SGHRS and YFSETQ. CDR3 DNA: TGCGCCAGCAGCCCGGGGGTTGGGAACACCGGGGAGCTGTTTTTT. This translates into CASSPGVGNTGELFF.